These 31 T cell receptor beta chains share one sample of origin, sequenced in a study of shared clonotypes between healthy human individuals. Clones were sequenced by immunoSEQ multiplex PCR, and TCRdb holds only the in-frame ones, with some missing. The repertoire consists of 1.5 million to 2.5 million clones, with about 95% occurring once and the leading ten covering under 1.5%. Naive CD8 cells lacked CD45RO, underwent positive selection for CCR7 and left out terminally differentiated effector memory CD45RA+ cells. Sequences were obtained from naive CD8+ T cells sorted from blood. These receptors were taken from a young man in good health.

This chain connects TRBV13 to TRBJ2-7; weak D call: TRBD1 (6 bases). With 6 bases removed from V and 0 bases from J, the gap between germline ends came to 12 bases. CDR1 is PRHDT, CDR2 FYEKMQ, per germline (reference sequence). The CDR3 length is 14 residues. The CDR3 nucleotides are TGTGCCAGCAGTAACGACAGGAGCTCCTACGAGCAGTACTTC. It encodes CASSNDRSSYEQYF.

This rearrangement joins TRBV2 to TRBJ1-1; TRBD1 is a possible D gene (5 bases). This CDR3 comprises 13 residues. Germline V CDR1 and CDR2: SNHLY, FYNNEI. Trimming took 9 bases from V and 0 from J, leaving 11 bases between them. DNA for the CDR3: TGTGCCAGGAGACAGAACATGAACACTGAAGCTTTCTTT. Protein sequence: CARRQNMNTEAFF.

Notes on this clone: Other DNA sequences within the sample encode an identical CDR3. The chain links TRBV7-6 to TRBJ2-7, with unresolved D. The CDR3 length is 13 residues. Trimming stripped 5 bases from V and 1 base from J, with 9 bases between. Germline V gives CDR1 SGHVS, CDR2 FNYEAQ. In nucleotides, the CDR3 is TGTGCCAGCAGCCCACACAGTTCCTACGAGCAGTACTTC. Translated, it gives CASSPHSSYEQYF.

This chain joins TRBV6-5 and TRBJ1-1, with a weak D call TRBD1 (5 bases). Trimming took 6 bases from V and 4 from J, leaving 15 bases between them. The CDR3 spans 14 residues. Germline V gene data show CDR1 as MNHEY and CDR2 as SVGAGI. The CDR3 is CASSQGRPTTEAFF. CDR3 DNA: TGTGCCAGCAGCCAGGGACGTCCCACCACTGAAGCTTTCTTT.

The J gene is TRBJ1-2, the V gene TRBV13, with D possibly matching TRBD1 (6 bases). The germline V and J ends were trimmed by 5 bases and 4 bases, with 14 bases remaining between them. Germline V CDR1 and CDR2: PRHDT, FYEKMQ (reference sequence). The CDR3 length is 14 residues. CDR3 coding DNA: TGTGCCAGCAGCCCTGACAGGTCTAGCTATGGCTACACCTTC. Its protein product is CASSPDRSSYGYTF.

This chain uses TRBV12-2 with TRBJ2-1; TRBD1 reflects the table's D call only, with no check against the DNA. TRBV12-2 is a pseudogene locus. This CDR3 has 13 residues. CDR3 DNA: TGTGCAACCCGACAGGGGACCTACAATGAGCAGTTCTTC. This translates into CATRQGTYNEQFF.

The table lists this clone with a count of one. V and J are TRBV27 and TRBJ1-1; weak D call: TRBD1 (5 bases). From germline, CDR1 is MNHEY and CDR2 SMNVEV (reference sequence). The CDR3 spans 13 residues. The V end was cut by 1 base, the J end by 4 bases, with 7 bases between. Written as DNA, the CDR3 is TGTGCCAGCAGTTTATACAGGAGCACTGAAGCTTTCTTT. Its protein is CASSLYRSTEAFF.

Note on this clone: The same CDR3 is also encoded by other DNA sequences in this sample. CDR3 sequence (DNA): TGTGCCAGCAGCTCAGGGACTTCCTACGAGCAGTACTTC. Residues: CASSSGTSYEQYF. The chain recombines TRBV28 with TRBJ2-7; tentatively, D is TRBD2 (6 bases). The ends were cut back, 6 bases at V and 1 base at J, with 10 bases in the middle. The length of the CDR3 is 13 residues. The germline V gene encodes CDR1 MDHEN and CDR2 SYDVKM.

The rearrangement uses TRBV4-3 and TRBJ2-2; a weak D match, TRBD2 (5 bases). Trimming shortened V by 0 bases and J by 3 bases, and 11 bases separated the two germline ends. The CDR3 has 16 amino acids. Germline lookup yields CDR1 LGHNA and CDR2 YSLEER. The chain's CDR3 is CASSQERDGDTGELFF. The CDR3 bases are TGCGCCAGCAGCCAAGAGAGAGACGGGGACACCGGGGAGCTGTTTTTT.

This rearrangement joins TRBV19 to TRBJ2-1, with 8 bases that match TRBD1. The CDR3 totals 14 residues. V trimming: 7 bases; J trimming: 8 bases; junction bases outside the gene matches: 10. Germline V gives CDR1 LNHDA, CDR2 SQIVND (reference sequence). The CDR3 DNA reads as TGTGCCAGTATGGACAGGGCTCTGTTAGATGAGCAGTTCTTC. Its protein product is CASMDRALLDEQFF.

The rearrangement uses TRBV7-2 and TRBJ1-5; TRBD1 matches at 8 bases. The CDR3 extends over 14 amino acids. CDR1 is SGHTA and CDR2 is FQGNSA in the germline V gene. The V segment lost 5 bases and the J segment 6 bases; nucleotides outside the gene matches: 6. CDR3 region: CASSPGQGVQPQHF. CDR3 DNA: TGTGCCAGCAGCCCTGGACAGGGCGTTCAGCCCCAGCATTTT.

This clone was seen only once. DNA for the CDR3: TGTGCCAGCAGCTTGAGCGATGAGCAGTTCTTC. It yields the protein CASSLSDEQFF. V is TRBV5-4 and J is TRBJ2-1; D gene unclear. The CDR3 is 11 residues long. From germline, CDR1 is SGHNT and CDR2 YYREEE (reference sequence). The V end lost 1 base, the J end lost 8 bases, and 4 bases lay between the germline ends.

The V gene is TRBV6-4, the J gene TRBJ2-4; 12 nucleotides line up with TRBD2. Germline values: CDR1 MRHNA, CDR2 SNTAGT. The trim removed 8 bases at V and 3 bases at J, leaving 14 bases unmatched. The CDR3 has 18 residues. For the CDR3, the DNA is TGTGCCAGCCTTGGCCGACTAGCGGGGGTTTTGGACAAAAACATTCAGTACTTC. The encoded protein is CASLGRLAGVLDKNIQYF.

The chain carries TRBV28 and TRBJ2-7, with 13 bases that match TRBD2. The CDR3 totals 18 residues. Germline CDR1 is MDHEN and CDR2 is SYDVKM. V dropped 6 bases and J dropped 0; count of bases not matched to a gene: 11. In DNA form, the CDR3 reads TGTGCCAGCAGCCCCGGGACTAGCGGGGAAGGGGTCTCCTACGAGCAGTACTTC. It encodes CASSPGTSGEGVSYEQYF.

V usage is TRBV28 and J usage is TRBJ2-2; the D gene is possibly TRBD1 (6 bases). Trimming shortened V by 6 bases and J by 6 bases, and 20 bases separated the two germline ends. The CDR3 is made up of 16 amino acids. Germline lookup yields CDR1 MDHEN and CDR2 SYDVKM. The chain's CDR3 is CASSIPAGTRAGELFF. The CDR3 nucleotides are TGTGCCAGCAGCATCCCGGCCGGGACACGGGCCGGGGAGCTGTTTTTT. Full variable domain (remainder filled in from reference TRBV28 and TRBJ2-2): DVKVTQSSRYLVKRTGEKVFLECVQDMDHENMFWYRQDPGLGLRLIYFSYDVKMKEKGDIPEGYSVSREKKERFSLILESASTNQTSMYLCASSIPAGTRAGELFFGEGSRLTVL.

The CDR3: CAWTGNELRHNEQFF. In DNA, the CDR3 is TGTGCCTGGACCGGCAACGAGCTTCGCCATAATGAGCAGTTCTTC. The chain recombines TRBV30 with TRBJ2-1; D ambiguous. CDR3 length: 15 amino acids. Germline V gene data show CDR1 as GTSNPN and CDR2 as SVGIG (reference sequence). Between the trimmed V and J ends, which lost 4 bases and 7 bases, there was a span of 20 bases.

The count of this clone is one. The genes are TRBV4-1 and TRBJ2-1; tentatively, D is TRBD1 or TRBD2 (5 bases each). This CDR3 comprises 14 residues. V was clipped by 7 bases and J by 4 bases, with 14 bases between them. Germline V gene data show CDR1 as MGHRA and CDR2 as YSYEKL. Here the CDR3 DNA reads TGCGCCAGCAAACCAGGGAGTGGGTACAATGAGCAGTTCTTC. Its protein is CASKPGSGYNEQFF.

The chain couples TRBV11-2 to TRBJ2-5; weak D call: TRBD2 (5 bases). Trimming took 5 bases from V and 5 from J, leaving 21 bases between them. CDR1 is SGHAT, CDR2 FQNNGV, per germline. CDR3 size: 16 residues. The DNA for the CDR3 is TGTGCCAGCAGCGCACTCGAGATTGCACGAGGGGAGACCCAGTACTTC. It codes for CASSALEIARGETQYF.

As regards this clone: In the same sample, other DNA sequences code for this CDR3. J is TRBJ2-7 and V is TRBV19; D not resolved. V lost 5 bases, J lost 2 bases, and 10 bases lay in between. The CDR3 is made up of 13 amino acids. Germline V gene lookup returns CDR1 LNHDA and CDR2 SQIVND (reference sequence). CDR3 in amino acids: CASSPGEAYEQYF. As DNA, the CDR3 is TGTGCCAGTAGTCCCGGTGAGGCCTACGAGCAGTACTTC.

The rearrangement uses TRBV9 and TRBJ2-1; 13 bases match TRBD2. Germline CDR1 SGDLS, CDR2 YYNGEE. The CDR3 has 15 amino acids. The V gene end was trimmed by 4 bases and the J gene end by 7 bases; junction bases not matched to a gene: 5. Here the CDR3 DNA reads TGTGCCAGCAGCACTAGCGGGGGGGCCATGAATGAGCAGTTCTTC. It translates to CASSTSGGAMNEQFF.

The gene calls are TRBV5-4 and TRBJ2-7; tentative D call: TRBD2 (6 bases). The CDR3 spans 11 residues. The germline CDR1 and CDR2 sequences are SGHNT and YYREEE (reference sequence). Trimming removed 4 bases from V and 7 bases from J, with 9 bases in between. Written as DNA, the CDR3 is TGTGCCAGCAGCATTGGAGGGGAGCAGTACTTC. Protein sequence: CASSIGGEQYF.

This rearrangement joins TRBV27 to TRBJ2-1, with 12 bases fitting TRBD2. V gave up 6 bases and J gave up 4 bases; unmatched junction bases: 4. CDR1 is MNHEY and CDR2 is SMNVEV in the germline V gene (reference sequence). The CDR3 extends over 15 amino acids. CDR3 nucleotide sequence: TGTGCCAGCAGCACAACTAGCGGGGGGTACAATGAGCAGTTCTTC. Its translation: CASSTTSGGYNEQFF.

The genes are TRBV29-1 and TRBJ1-2; D gene unclear. The CDR3 totals 12 residues. Trimming cost V 0 bases and J 8 bases, with 10 bases left between them. Germline values: CDR1 SQVTM, CDR2 ANQGSEA. CDR3 loop: CSVEEEGRGYTF. The CDR3 DNA is TGCAGCGTTGAAGAGGAAGGCCGGGGCTACACCTTC.

V is TRBV28 and J is TRBJ2-1; perhaps D is TRBD1 or TRBD2 (5 bases each). The germline V gene encodes CDR1 MDHEN and CDR2 SYDVKM. The length of the CDR3 is 12 residues. V shed 6 bases and J shed 13 bases, with 16 bases lying between them. The CDR3 region has the DNA TGTGCCAGCAGGGGACCGTTCTTTGAACAGTTCTTC. Its protein is CASRGPFFEQFF.

This clone was seen a single time. The chain recombines TRBV6-6 with TRBJ2-7; no definite D call. Germline CDR1 reads MNHNY; CDR2 reads SVGAGI (reference sequence). Trimming pared 2 bases from V and 6 bases from J, leaving 11 bases between. The CDR3 has 13 amino acids. CDR3 loop: CASSYTFNGEQYF. The CDR3, as DNA: TGTGCCAGCAGTTACACATTTAACGGCGAGCAGTACTTC.

This chain links TRBV6-1 with TRBJ1-2; 9 bases align to TRBD1. The V gene's germline CDR1 is MNHNS and CDR2 SASEGT. The CDR3 is 13 amino acids. Unmatched junction bases numbered 3, after V lost 6 bases and J lost 4 bases. The chain's CDR3 is CASRGQGGYGYTF. In nucleotides, the CDR3 is TGTGCCAGCAGGGGACAGGGTGGCTATGGCTACACCTTC.

A remark on this clone: The same CDR3 also results from other DNA sequences found in this sample. The chain joins TRBV18 to TRBJ1-1; D is possibly TRBD1 (6 bases). The CDR3 is 15 residues long. The V and J ends lost 0 bases and 0 bases respectively, with 8 bases between them. Per the germline V gene, CDR1 is KGHSH and CDR2 is LQKENI. DNA of the CDR3: TGTGCCAGCTCACCACCGCAGGGGATGAACACTGAAGCTTTCTTT. Residues: CASSPPQGMNTEAFF.

This rearrangement joins TRBV27 to TRBJ2-3, with 7 bases fitting TRBD1. V lost 5 bases to trimming and J lost 0 bases; unmatched junction nucleotides: 5. Per germline, CDR1 MNHEY and CDR2 SMNVEV (reference sequence). This CDR3 region has 15 residues. The CDR3 reads CASSLKQGSTDTQYF. CDR3 nucleotide sequence: TGTGCCAGCAGTCTTAAACAGGGGAGCACAGATACGCAGTATTTT.

The chain couples TRBV2 to TRBJ2-5; 10 bases agree with TRBD2. This CDR3 has 16 amino acids. Germline values: CDR1 SNHLY, CDR2 FYNNEI. V trimming: 3 bases; J trimming: 3 bases; junction bases outside the gene matches: 7. The CDR3 DNA reads TGTGCCAGCAGTGATACCGGGACTAGCGAGAAAGAGACCCAGTACTTC. Translating it yields CASSDTGTSEKETQYF.

This chain connects TRBV19 to TRBJ2-3; D gene ambiguous. Germline CDR1 is LNHDA and CDR2 is SQIVND (reference sequence). There are 15 residues in the CDR3. Trimming cost V 3 bases and J 1 base, with 11 bases left between them. The CDR3 bases are TGTGCCAGTAGTATCGTGGGAATCGGCACAGATACGCAGTATTTT. It encodes CASSIVGIGTDTQYF.

The sample holds one count of this clone. The chain has TRBV28 and TRBJ2-2; 8 bases align to TRBD2. The ends lost 2 bases at V and 4 bases at J; junction bases unmatched: 3. Germline-derived CDR1 and CDR2 are MDHEN and SYDVKM. The CDR3 extends over 15 amino acids. DNA of the CDR3: TGTGCCAGCAGTTTAGCGGGGGGTTTCACCGGGGAGCTGTTTTTT. Its protein product is CASSLAGGFTGELFF.